These 12 T cell receptor beta chains were all obtained from the same sample, sequenced in a study of shared clonotypes between healthy human individuals. TCRdb's copy holds only in-frame clones and misses some; the assay was immunoSEQ multiplex PCR. The sample shows roughly 380,000 clones, about 96% of them seen only once. The sequenced sample was memory CD8+ T cells sorted from blood. Subset in this sample: CD45RO+ cells pooled with CCR7-negative TemRA cells. These receptors came from a young man in good health.

The chain has TRBV28 and TRBJ1-2; 8 nucleotides agree with TRBD1. After removal of 3 bases from V and 8 bases from J, the junction contained 5 bases not matched to a gene. CDR1 and CDR2 from the germline V gene are MDHEN and SYDVKM. CDR3 length equals 13 residues. For the CDR3, the DNA is TGTGCCAGCAGTTTTCGACAGGGGCGCGGCTACACCTTC. It yields the protein CASSFRQGRGYTF.

The chain uses TRBV6-1 and TRBJ2-7, with 13 bases that match TRBD2. The CDR3 has 15 amino acids. The J segment lost 3 bases and the V segment lost 4 bases, leaving 3 bases of the junction unmatched. Germline CDR1 and CDR2: MNHNS and SASEGT. CDR3 in amino acids: CASSAWTSGSYEQYF. The CDR3, as DNA: TGTGCCAGCAGTGCCTGGACTAGCGGGAGCTACGAGCAGTACTTC.

This clone showed up just once. DNA of the CDR3: TGTGCCAGTAGTGCCCTAGGGAATGAGCAGTTCTTC. Amino acid sequence: CASSALGNEQFF. The chain uses TRBV19 and TRBJ2-1; D remains unclear. CDR3 size: 12 residues. Trimming left V 5 bases short and J 7 bases short, with 9 bases between. In germline, CDR1 is LNHDA, CDR2 SQIVND (reference sequence). The full variable domain, its missing parts supplied by reference TRBV19 and TRBJ2-1, is DGGITQSPKYLFRKEGQNVTLSCEQNLNHDAMYWYRQDPGQGLRLIYYSQIVNDFQKGDIAEGYSVSREKKESFPLTVTSAQKNPTAFYLCASSALGNEQFFGPGTRLTVL.

The gene calls are TRBV6-1 and TRBJ2-1, with 7 bases lining up with TRBD2. Germline lookup yields CDR1 MNHNS and CDR2 SASEGT. V dropped 3 bases and J dropped 7; count of bases not matched to a gene: 6. The CDR3 runs to 14 residues. CDR3 sequence (DNA): TGTGCCAGCAGTGAGGAGGCGGGAGCGAATGAGCAGTTCTTC. Translating it yields CASSEEAGANEQFF.

CDR3 sequence: CASSLAGGRGEKLFF. CDR3 nucleotides: TGTGCCAGCAGCTTGGCCGGGGGGCGCGGAGAAAAACTGTTTTTT. The chain recombines TRBV5-8 with TRBJ1-4; the D gene is possibly TRBD1 (6 bases). The CDR3 contains 15 residues. Trimming removed 0 bases from V and 8 bases from J, with 14 bases in between. Germline CDR1 is SGHTS and CDR2 is YDEGEE. Full variable domain (rest looked up from reference TRBV5-8 and TRBJ1-4): EAGVTQSPTHLIKTRGQQATLRCSPISGHTSVYWYQQALGLGLQFLLWYDEGEERNRGNFPPRFSGRQFPNYSSELNVNALELEDSALYLCASSLAGGRGEKLFFGSGTQLSVL.

J is TRBJ1-2 and V is TRBV7-8, with TRBD1 matching over 7 bases. The germline V gene encodes CDR1 SGHVS and CDR2 FQNEAQ. This CDR3 spans 15 amino acids. J lost 6 bases, V lost 5 bases, and 12 bases had no gene match. CDR3 residues: CASSRNRQGGNGYTF. As DNA, the CDR3 is TGTGCCAGCAGCCGCAATAGGCAGGGGGGCAATGGCTACACCTTC.

This chain joins TRBV11-2 and TRBJ2-3; either TRBD1 or TRBD2 may fit D (6 bases each). Trimming pared 3 bases from V and 7 bases from J, leaving 14 bases between. CDR3 length equals 14 residues. Germline V CDR1 and CDR2: SGHAT, FQNNGV. CDR3 in DNA: TGTGCCAGCAGCTTTTTGCGGGACACCAATACGCAGTATTTT. This encodes CASSFLRDTNTQYF.

The genes are TRBV20-1 and TRBJ1-2; TRBD1 might be the D (6 bases). The CDR3 runs 11 residues. V lost 8 bases and J 4 bases, leaving 11 bases between the germline ends. Germline loops: CDR1 DFQATT, CDR2 SNEGSKA (reference sequence). DNA for the CDR3: TGCAGTAGGGACAACAGCTATGGCTACACCTTC. This codes for CSRDNSYGYTF.

The rearrangement uses TRBV29-1 and TRBJ2-7; possible D gene TRBD1, 5 bases. V was clipped by 2 bases and J by 5 bases, with 7 bases between them. The CDR3 contains 11 residues. CDR1 SQVTM and CDR2 ANQGSEA come from the germline V gene. The CDR3 sequence: CSVEKGDEQYF. In DNA form, the CDR3 reads TGCAGCGTTGAAAAAGGGGACGAGCAGTACTTC.

As concerns this clone: One end of the junction does not line up with germline, which may come from a read error. The V call is TRBV29-1, the J call TRBJ1-1; D is ambiguous. CDR1 is SQVTM and CDR2 is ANQGSEA in the germline V gene. This CDR3 spans 13 amino acids. CDR3 in DNA: TGCAGCGTAGAAGGGTCCTTGAACACTGAAGCTTTCTTT. Its translation: CSVEGSLNTEAFF.

This chain connects TRBV14 to TRBJ2-3, with unresolved D. The V and J ends lost 3 bases and 10 bases respectively, with 11 bases between them. Germline lookup yields CDR1 SGHDN and CDR2 FVKESK. The CDR3 has 12 residues. CDR3 sequence (DNA): TGTGCCAGCAGCCACAGAAGGGCGTCGCAGTATTTT. Its protein is CASSHRRASQYF.

The gene calls are TRBV6-1 and TRBJ1-1; no clear D gene. The CDR3 runs to 8 residues. V lost 8 bases, J lost 8 bases, and 3 bases lay in between. CDR1 and CDR2 from the germline V gene are MNHNS and SASEGT. This chain's CDR3 is CASREAFF. CDR3 coding DNA: TGTGCCAGCCGGGAAGCTTTCTTT.